The rows below give T cell receptor beta chains drawn from one sample of a study of T cell responses to AZD1222 COVID-19 vaccine. Measured with immunoSEQ multiplex PCR; TCRdb has only the in-frame clones, and not every one. The data contain some 200,000 clones, more than 85% of them singletons. This specimen consisted of peripheral blood, obtained on day 0 of MenACWY control vaccination. These receptors came from an adult in good health. Each CDR3 is given with its conserved first and last residue. Each record gives: CDR3 protein, CDR3 DNA, V gene, D gene, J gene, clone size. The D gene is left open where the match is weak. A clone size is listed for some rows: how often the clone was seen (once, few, many), or a class if it is expanded.

CDR3: CASSLGRSSYNSPLHF
DNA: TGCGCCAGCAGCTTGGGGCGGAGCTCCTATAATTCACCCCTCCACTTT
V: TRBV5-1
D: NA
J: TRBJ1-6
size: NA

CDR3: CASSLRQGPSRLNQPQHF
DNA: TGTGCCAGCAGTTTAAGACAGGGCCCATCAAGGCTCAATCAGCCCCAGCATTTT
V: TRBV27
D: TRBD1
J: TRBJ1-5
size: NA

CDR3: CASSGTNQPQHF
DNA: TGTGCCAGCAGTGGGACCAATCAGCCCCAGCATTTT
V: TRBV2
D: NA
J: TRBJ1-5
size: once

CDR3: CASSQDWVGTGWREQYF
DNA: TGCGCCAGCAGCCAAGACTGGGTAGGGACAGGGTGGCGCGAGCAGTACTTC
V: TRBV4-1
D: TRBD1
J: TRBJ2-7
size: NA

CDR3: CASSLVNGRQHF
DNA: TGTGCCAGCAGCTTAGTTAATGGCAGGCAGCATTTT
V: TRBV7-8
D: NA
J: TRBJ1-5
size: NA

CDR3: CASSLGGGFSSYEQYF
DNA: TGTGCCAGCAGCTTAGGGGGGGGGTTTAGCTCCTACGAGCAGTACTTC
V: TRBV7-2
D: TRBD2
J: TRBJ2-7
size: NA

CDR3: CASSRDSETFYGYTF
DNA: TGCGCCAGCAGTAGGGACAGCGAAACGTTCTATGGCTACACCTTC
V: TRBV10-2
D: TRBD1
J: TRBJ1-2
size: NA

CDR3: CASSSPNIQYF
DNA: TGTGCCAGCAGTTCCCCAAACATTCAGTACTTC
V: TRBV6-2/TRBV6-3
D: NA
J: TRBJ2-4
size: NA

CDR3: CASSLGQGTLGAFF
DNA: TGTGCCAGCAGTTTAGGACAGGGGACCTTGGGAGCTTTCTTT
V: TRBV28
D: TRBD1
J: TRBJ1-1
size: once

CDR3: CASSLLELASGELFF
DNA: TGTGCCAGCAGCTTACTAGAATTAGCCTCCGGGGAGCTGTTTTTT
V: TRBV7-2
D: NA
J: TRBJ2-2
size: NA

CDR3: CASSYESAIYF
DNA: TGTGCCAGCAGTTATGAATCTGCCATATATTTT
V: TRBV6-6
D: NA
J: TRBJ1-3
size: NA

CDR3: CASSPQGSSTGELFF
DNA: TGTGCCAGCAGCCCCCAGGGAAGTAGCACCGGGGAGCTGTTTTTT
V: TRBV3-1/TRBV3-2
D: NA
J: TRBJ2-2
size: NA

CDR3: CASRSAPNSPLHF
DNA: TGTGCCAGCAGGTCGGCTCCGAATTCACCCCTCCACTTT
V: TRBV2
D: NA
J: TRBJ1-6
size: once

CDR3: CASSPPGPSNQPQHF
DNA: TGTGCCAGCAGCCCCCCCGGGCCAAGCAATCAGCCCCAGCATTTT
V: TRBV3-1/TRBV3-2
D: NA
J: TRBJ1-5
size: NA

CDR3: CASSEGPRIQPQHF
DNA: TGCGCCAGCAGTGAGGGGCCCAGGATCCAGCCCCAGCATTTT
V: TRBV10-2
D: NA
J: TRBJ1-5
size: NA

CDR3: CASTNQGRRSYNSPLHF
DNA: TGTGCCAGCACTAATCAGGGAAGGCGATCCTATAATTCACCCCTCCACTTT
V: TRBV13
D: NA
J: TRBJ1-6
size: NA

CDR3: CASSLWAGVPYEQYF
DNA: TGTGCCAGCAGTTTGTGGGCAGGGGTTCCCTACGAGCAGTACTTC
V: TRBV27
D: NA
J: TRBJ2-7
size: NA